Below, 27 T cell receptor beta chains from the same sample are listed, as sequenced in a study of blood T cell repertoires in COVID-19. Some clones are missing from TCRdb's copy, which holds only in-frame ones; the method was immunoSEQ multiplex PCR. The table lists tens of thousands of clones, less than 90% of them singletons. Sample: peripheral blood. These receptors were collected from a man in his 60s with acute or convalescent COVID-19.

The J gene is TRBJ2-1, the V gene TRBV4-2, with 8 bases fitting TRBD2. CDR3 length equals 15 residues. Per the germline V gene, CDR1 is LGHNA and CDR2 is YNFKEQ. V trimming: 3 bases; J trimming: 2 bases; junction bases outside the gene matches: 3. The CDR3 coding sequence is TGTGCCAGCAGCCACGCGGGGGGAACCTACAATGAGCAGTTCTTC. Protein product: CASSHAGGTYNEQFF.

This chain joins TRBV6-5 and TRBJ2-5, with 10 bases identical to TRBD2. The germline gives CDR1 MNHEY, CDR2 SVGAGI. V lost 8 bases, J lost 2 bases, and 2 bases stayed unmatched. The CDR3 loop spans 13 amino acids. The CDR3 coding sequence is TGTGCCAGCGGACTAGCGGTTCAAGAGACCCAGTACTTC. Its translation is CASGLAVQETQYF.

The chain couples TRBV5-1 to TRBJ1-6, with D tentatively TRBD1 (5 bases). The CDR3 has 15 residues. V was cut by 6 bases and J by 0 bases, with 10 bases left in between. Germline V lookup: CDR1 SGHRS, CDR2 YFSETQ. The CDR3 nucleotides are TGCGCCAGCAAACTTGACAGCTCCTATAATTCACCCCTCCACTTT. Residues: CASKLDSSYNSPLHF.

The chain is built from TRBV4-1 and TRBJ2-5; possible D gene TRBD1, 5 bases. V lost 5 bases and J lost 7, with 8 bases in between. From germline, CDR1 is MGHRA and CDR2 YSYEKL. The CDR3 spans 11 residues. The CDR3 nucleotides read TGCGCCAGCAGCTACCAGGGGACCCAGTACTTC. Protein: CASSYQGTQYF.

J is TRBJ1-2 and V is TRBV6-4; no reliable D call. V lost 3 bases and J 0 bases, leaving 11 bases between the germline ends. The CDR3 loop spans 15 amino acids. The germline V gene has CDR1 MRHNA and CDR2 SNTAGT. In DNA, the CDR3 is TGTGCCAGCAGTGAGACACACGCTTCTAACTATGGCTACACCTTC. It encodes CASSETHASNYGYTF.

CDR3 protein: CASSYHRTTLTGPDTQYF. The DNA for the CDR3 is TGTGCCAGCAGTTACCACCGAACTACCCTAACAGGTCCAGATACGCAGTATTTT. The chain combines TRBV6-2 or TRBV6-3 with TRBJ2-3, with a possible D match to TRBD1 (5 bases). The V gene lost 2 bases and the J gene lost 4 bases, with 22 bases spanning the gap. CDR3 length: 18 residues. Germline CDR1 MNHEY, CDR2 SVGEGT.

V usage is TRBV19 and J usage is TRBJ1-6; TRBD1 matches 9 bases. Looked up from germline, CDR1 is LNHDA and CDR2 is SQIVND (reference sequence). With V trimmed by 6 bases and J by 8 bases, 14 bases remained unmatched. This CDR3 has 17 amino acids. The DNA of the CDR3 is TGTGCCAGTAGACTAAGCGCACAGGGGGCGTCGGATTCACCCCTCCACTTT. Its protein product is CASRLSAQGASDSPLHF.

The gene calls are TRBV5-4 and TRBJ1-1, with 7 positions matching TRBD1. Germline assignment: CDR1 SGHNT and CDR2 YYREEE (reference sequence). The CDR3 sequence is 15 residues long. V lost 5 bases to trimming and J lost 4 bases; unmatched junction nucleotides: 11. For the CDR3, the DNA is TGTGCCAGCAGTCCGCCCGGCAGGGGGTCCACTGAAGCTTTCTTT. This translates into CASSPPGRGSTEAFF.

This clone was recorded only once. The chain joins TRBV19 to TRBJ1-2; 8 bases are a match to TRBD1. The germline CDR1 and CDR2 sequences are LNHDA and SQIVND (reference sequence). V lost 4 bases and J lost 6; bases outside the gene matches: 7. The CDR3 loop spans 14 amino acids. The CDR3 DNA follows: TGTGCCAGTAGTACAACCGGGACAGGTCATGGCTACACCTTC. Translated: CASSTTGTGHGYTF.

This chain links TRBV6-1 with TRBJ1-2; a weak D match, TRBD1 (5 bases). There are 14 residues in the CDR3. V was pared by 1 base and J by 3 bases, with 9 bases between. The V gene's germline CDR1 is MNHNS and CDR2 SASEGT. Here the CDR3 reads CASSEVGLYYGYTF. As DNA, the CDR3 is TGTGCCAGCAGTGAAGTGGGACTGTACTATGGCTACACCTTC.

This chain links TRBV6-5 with TRBJ2-1; the D is unclear. The V and J ends lost 9 bases and 5 bases respectively, with 17 bases between them. Per germline, CDR1 MNHEY and CDR2 SVGAGI. The CDR3 runs to 14 residues. The CDR3 region has the DNA TGTGCCAGTGGCAGGATCCAGACCAACAATGAGCAGTTCTTC. This translates into CASGRIQTNNEQFF.

V usage is TRBV5-6 and J usage is TRBJ1-1; tentatively, D is TRBD1 (6 bases). The CDR3 loop spans 14 amino acids. V dropped 3 bases and J dropped 5 bases, with 14 bases sitting between them. Germline V gives CDR1 SGHDT, CDR2 YYEEEE. The CDR3 DNA reads TGTGCCAGCAGCTCCGGGACAAGAGGGACTGAAGCTTTCTTT. Its translation: CASSSGTRGTEAFF.

This CDR3 reads CSANRDRGDEQFF. CDR3 bases: TGCAGCGCCAACCGGGACAGGGGTGATGAGCAGTTCTTC. The rearrangement uses TRBV29-1 and TRBJ2-1; 10 positions agree with TRBD1. Looked up from germline, CDR1 is SQVTM and CDR2 is ANQGSEA. The ends lost 7 bases at V and 8 bases at J; junction bases unmatched: 8. The CDR3 runs to 13 residues.

The chain has TRBV27 and TRBJ2-7; TRBD1 might be the D (6 bases). The germline V gene encodes CDR1 MNHEY and CDR2 SMNVEV (reference sequence). CDR3 length equals 15 residues. Trimming stripped 6 bases from V and 5 bases from J, with 20 bases between. The CDR3 DNA follows: TGTGCCAGCAGCAAAGATCCCGGGACATTTAACGAGCAGTACTTC. Its translation is CASSKDPGTFNEQYF.

V and J are TRBV27 and TRBJ1-5; D unresolved. With 6 bases removed from V and 2 bases from J, the gap between germline ends came to 11 bases. The CDR3 spans 14 residues. Germline CDR1 reads MNHEY; CDR2 reads SMNVEV (reference sequence). CDR3 nucleotides: TGTGCCAGCAGCCGTAGAATCGGCAATCAGCCCCAGCATTTT. Translation gives CASSRRIGNQPQHF.

The J gene is TRBJ2-3, the V gene TRBV7-2; TRBD2 aligns across 9 bases. The CDR3 has 16 amino acids. Trimming took 5 bases from V and 5 from J; bases not matched to a gene: 11. Per the germline V gene, CDR1 is SGHTA and CDR2 is FQGNSA. The CDR3 sequence is CASSVRGGGAKDTQYF. CDR3 nucleotides: TGTGCCAGCAGCGTACGTGGCGGGGGGGCAAAAGATACGCAGTATTTT.

CDR3 nucleotide sequence: TGTGCCAGCAGCTTGGCTCAGGGCGGGGGCCCAGTTTTTAAGCAGTTCTTC. It is translated as CASSLAQGGGPVFKQFF. The chain couples TRBV5-8 to TRBJ2-1, with D maybe TRBD2 (7 bases). The V gene lost 0 bases and the J gene lost 11 bases, with 24 bases spanning the gap. The CDR3 loop spans 17 amino acids. Germline V CDR1 and CDR2: SGHTS, YDEGEE.

The rearrangement uses TRBV28 and TRBJ2-1; D may be TRBD1 (5 bases). Trimming removed 6 bases at V and 10 bases at J, with 19 bases between. CDR3 length: 14 residues. Germline-derived CDR1 and CDR2 are MDHEN and SYDVKM. The CDR3 is CASSITAGFYEQFF. CDR3 DNA sequence: TGTGCCAGCAGCATAACTGCAGGGTTTTACGAGCAGTTCTTC.

The chain links TRBV7-2 to TRBJ2-5, with TRBD1 as a possible D gene (5 bases). The CDR3 has 14 residues. Germline V lookup: CDR1 SGHTA, CDR2 FQGNSA. Trimming pared 0 bases from V and 2 bases from J, leaving 7 bases between. Written as DNA, the CDR3 is TGTGCCAGCAGCTTAGCCCGACAGCAAGAGACCCAGTACTTC. Its translation: CASSLARQQETQYF.

V is TRBV6-5 and J is TRBJ2-1; TRBD1 matches 9 bases. Looked up from germline, CDR1 is MNHEY and CDR2 is SVGAGI. V lost 4 bases and J lost 9; bases outside the gene matches: 7. The CDR3 consists of 14 residues. CDR3 DNA sequence: TGTGCCAGCAGTTCGCCGGGACAGGGAGCTGAGCAGTTCTTC. Protein sequence: CASSSPGQGAEQFF.

The chain is built from TRBV3-1 (or the pseudogene TRBV3-2) and TRBJ2-7; TRBD2 matches at 12 bases. The CDR3 is made up of 17 amino acids. V lost 1 base, J lost 2 bases, and 6 bases stayed unmatched. Germline lookup yields CDR1 LGHDT and CDR2 YNNKEL (reference sequence). This CDR3 is CASSQGGLAGPTYEQYF. In nucleotides, the CDR3 is TGTGCCAGCAGCCAAGGGGGACTAGCGGGCCCTACCTACGAGCAGTACTTC.

This chain connects TRBV7-2 to TRBJ2-7; D perhaps matches TRBD1 (6 bases). Deletions cut 4 bases from V and 1 base from J, with 14 bases between. Germline CDR1 and CDR2: SGHTA and FQGNSA. This CDR3 spans 15 amino acids. Here the CDR3 DNA reads TGTGCCAGCAGCTCCAGGGGTAAGGAATCCTACGAGCAGTACTTC. Translation gives CASSSRGKESYEQYF.

This clone has only one observation. The chain is built from TRBV4-1 and TRBJ1-1; 10 bases line up with TRBD1. The CDR3 runs to 15 residues. Trimming cost V 3 bases and J 4 bases; bases outside gene matches: 5. Germline CDR1 MGHRA, CDR2 YSYEKL. This CDR3 reads CASSHLGQGSTEAFF. For the CDR3, the DNA is TGCGCCAGCAGCCACTTGGGACAGGGGAGCACTGAAGCTTTCTTT.

This clone has more than one count but fewer than ten. The chain joins TRBV11-2 to TRBJ2-7; no clear D gene. Germline assignment: CDR1 SGHAT and CDR2 FQNNGV. The germline V and J ends were trimmed by 5 bases and 3 bases, with 8 bases remaining between them. The CDR3 runs to 12 residues. Here the CDR3 DNA reads TGTGCCAGCAGCACATCGTTCTACGAGCAGTACTTC. Its protein product is CASSTSFYEQYF.

The chain employs TRBV7-2 and TRBJ2-4; a possible D gene is TRBD2 (5 bases). Germline values: CDR1 SGHTA, CDR2 FQGNSA. This CDR3 has 12 amino acids. Trimming stripped 5 bases from V and 13 bases from J, with 15 bases between. CDR3 region: CASSRDDYLQYF. The CDR3 nucleotides read TGTGCCAGCAGCCGAGATGACTACCTCCAGTACTTC.

This chain joins TRBV10-2 and TRBJ1-4; no firm D call. V lost 3 bases and J 3 bases, leaving 8 bases between the germline ends. This CDR3 comprises 14 residues. CDR1 and CDR2 (germline): WSHSY, SAAADI. The CDR3 coding sequence is TGCGCCAGCAGTGAAGTCAGGTCTAATGAAAAACTGTTTTTT. It specifies CASSEVRSNEKLFF.

The chain recombines TRBV19 with TRBJ2-1, with 11 bases that match TRBD1. CDR1 and CDR2 (germline): LNHDA, SQIVND (reference sequence). The CDR3 loop spans 15 amino acids. Trimming cost V 3 bases and J 4 bases; bases outside gene matches: 2. CDR3 in amino acids: CASSIGTGGYNEQFF. The CDR3, as DNA: TGTGCCAGTAGTATTGGGACAGGGGGGTACAATGAGCAGTTCTTC.